Each of the 27 T cell receptor beta chains below was sequenced from the same sample in a study of beta chain features in type 1 diabetes. The study, taken as a whole, reports: Among all four CD4+ subsets, Type 1 diabetes patients had TCRB CDR3s that were moderately but significantly shorter.

Since all of the isolated RNA was reverse transcribed, expressed TCRB transcripts were what got sequenced. Here immunoSEQ multiplex PCR was the method, and the copy in TCRdb shows in-frame clones only, minus some. The sample has about 640,000 clones, roughly 12% seen once. Their antigens are not known. Sequenced: naive CD4+ T cells from blood. The source is a man under 40 with type 1 diabetes.

This clone appeared a few times. The sample holds other DNA sequences that translate to the same CDR3. The chain employs TRBV9 and TRBJ2-3, with 8 positions matching TRBD2. The germline gives CDR1 SGDLS, CDR2 YYNGEE. V gave up 4 bases and J gave up 6 bases; unmatched junction bases: 7. CDR3 length: 14 amino acids. The CDR3 bases are TGTGCCAGCAGCTCCCGGACTAGCCCTGATACGCAGTATTTT. This sequence encodes CASSSRTSPDTQYF.

This clone appeared a few times. The V gene is TRBV4-2, the J gene TRBJ1-1, with D unresolved. The CDR3 runs to 15 residues. CDR1 is LGHNA, CDR2 YNFKEQ, per germline. Deletions cut 1 base from V and 0 bases from J, with 9 bases between. The CDR3 DNA is TGTGCCAGCAGCCAAGGCGACCGCCTGAACACTGAAGCTTTCTTT. Translation gives CASSQGDRLNTEAFF.

V and J are TRBV4-1 and TRBJ1-6, with TRBD1 matching over 7 bases. This CDR3 is built from 15 residues. From germline, CDR1 is MGHRA and CDR2 YSYEKL. V was pared by 4 bases and J by 10 bases, with 10 bases of the junction left unmatched. This chain's CDR3 is CASSLTGDLFSPLHF. CDR3 bases: TGCGCCAGCAGCCTAACAGGGGATCTTTTCTCACCCCTCCACTTT.

This clone has more than one count but fewer than ten. The chain employs TRBV11-2 and TRBJ2-3, with D hard to call. Germline V CDR1 and CDR2: SGHAT, FQNNGV. This CDR3 contains 14 residues. The germline V and J ends were trimmed by 7 bases and 4 bases, with 15 bases remaining between them. The CDR3: CASTQWSTADTQYF. CDR3 coding DNA: TGTGCCAGCACTCAGTGGTCGACGGCAGATACGCAGTATTTT.

This clone has a handful of counts. This chain links TRBV6-5 with TRBJ1-1, with 9 positions matching TRBD1. J lost 4 bases, V lost 4 bases, and 4 bases had no gene match. The CDR3 extends over 14 amino acids. Germline loops: CDR1 MNHEY, CDR2 SVGAGI. For the CDR3, the DNA is TGTGCCAGCAGTTCCGGGACAGGGCGCACTGAAGCTTTCTTT. The encoded protein is CASSSGTGRTEAFF.

The sample holds a few counts of this clone. The chain uses TRBV19 and TRBJ2-5; D perhaps matches TRBD2 (5 bases). The germline CDR1 and CDR2 sequences are LNHDA and SQIVND (reference sequence). V lost 0 bases to trimming and J lost 1 base, with 9 bases between them. This CDR3 has 15 amino acids. This CDR3 is CASSIDLLAQETQYF. CDR3 coding DNA: TGTGCCAGTAGTATAGATCTCCTAGCCCAAGAGACCCAGTACTTC.

This clone came up a few times. The chain is built from TRBV14 and TRBJ2-5, with D perhaps matching TRBD1 (5 bases). Trimming cost V 1 base and J 1 base, with 10 bases left between them. CDR3 length equals 15 residues. CDR1 SGHDN and CDR2 FVKESK come from the germline V gene. CDR3 residues: CASSQGVGPQETQYF. In DNA, the CDR3 is TGTGCCAGCAGCCAAGGGGTGGGGCCCCAAGAGACCCAGTACTTC.

This clone has more than one count but fewer than ten. Written as DNA, the CDR3 is TGTGCCAGCAGCTACGGGACAGGAGAGACCCAGTACTTC. Encoded protein: CASSYGTGETQYF. The rearrangement uses TRBV7-2 and TRBJ2-5; 8 bases map to TRBD1. Germline CDR1 SGHTA, CDR2 FQGNSA. CDR3 length equals 13 residues. With V trimmed by 4 bases and J by 4 bases, 2 bases remained unmatched.

This clone was seen more than once but under ten times. The rearrangement uses TRBV30 and TRBJ2-7, with 11 positions matching TRBD1. Trimming took 1 base from V and 5 from J; bases not matched to a gene: 7. This CDR3 is built from 15 residues. CDR1 is GTSNPN and CDR2 is SVGIG in the germline V gene (reference sequence). CDR3 coding DNA: TGTGCCTGGAGTGATGGGGACAGGGGGTGGAACGAGCAGTACTTC. Protein: CAWSDGDRGWNEQYF. Full variable domain (outside the CDR3, taken from reference TRBV30 and TRBJ2-7): SQTIHQWPATLVQPVGSPLSLECTVEGTSNPNLYWYRQAAGRGLQLLFYSVGIGQISSEVPQNLSASRPQDRQFILSSKKLLLSDSGFYLCAWSDGDRGWNEQYFGPGTRLTVT.

This clone has only a few counts. The chain joins TRBV11-2 to TRBJ2-5; D is possibly TRBD1 (6 bases). V was pared by 5 bases and J by 2 bases, with 15 bases between. The CDR3 has 15 amino acids. CDR1 is SGHAT, CDR2 FQNNGV, per germline. CDR3 DNA sequence: TGTGCCAGCAGCCGAAACTACAGGGTTCAAGAGACCCAGTACTTC. Residues: CASSRNYRVQETQYF.

V gene TRBV6-6 combines with J gene TRBJ1-5; D remains ambiguous. Germline CDR1 and CDR2: MNHNY and SVGAGI (reference sequence). Trimming stripped 6 bases from V and 1 base from J, with 7 bases between. There are 13 residues in the CDR3. CDR3 residues: CASSLDSNQPQHF. The CDR3 DNA reads as TGTGCCAGCAGCCTCGACAGCAATCAGCCCCAGCATTTT.

V is TRBV7-2 and J is TRBJ2-1, with 12 bases aligning to TRBD2. Losses at the gene ends were 3 bases for V and 9 bases for J; bases not matched to a gene: 6. CDR1 and CDR2 (germline): SGHTA, FQGNSA. The CDR3 has 15 amino acids. The CDR3 here is CASSLASGGAFEQFF. The CDR3 DNA follows: TGTGCCAGCAGCTTGGCTAGCGGGGGGGCCTTTGAGCAGTTCTTC.

This chain connects TRBV6-6 to TRBJ1-2; D not resolved. V dropped 5 bases and J dropped 6 bases, with 10 bases sitting between them. Germline lookup yields CDR1 MNHNY and CDR2 SVGAGI (reference sequence). CDR3 length: 12 residues. Here the CDR3 DNA reads TGTGCCAGCAGTCGGACGGAAGATGGCTACACCTTC. Its translation: CASSRTEDGYTF.

The chain couples TRBV7-8 to TRBJ1-6, with 11 bases aligning to TRBD1. CDR1 SGHVS and CDR2 FQNEAQ come from the germline V gene. The J segment lost 4 bases and the V segment lost 6 bases, leaving 11 bases of the junction unmatched. The CDR3 runs to 18 residues. This CDR3 reads CASSSIPGQGDYNSPLHF. The DNA of the CDR3 is TGTGCCAGCAGTTCGATACCGGGACAGGGGGATTATAATTCACCCCTCCACTTT.

This clone has a handful of counts. This sample also contains other DNA sequences that code for the same CDR3. The chain joins TRBV5-1 to TRBJ2-5, with D perhaps TRBD1 or TRBD2 (5 bases each). Trimming removed 0 bases at V and 2 bases at J, with 8 bases between. This CDR3 has 14 residues. CDR1 and CDR2 (germline): SGHRS, YFSETQ. This chain's CDR3 is CASSLAGQQETQYF. CDR3 nucleotide sequence: TGCGCCAGCAGCTTGGCGGGGCAGCAAGAGACCCAGTACTTC.

This chain uses TRBV7-2 with TRBJ2-1; D remains unclear. The germline V gene encodes CDR1 SGHTA and CDR2 FQGNSA. This CDR3 has 12 residues. Trimming cost V 1 base and J 5 bases, with 3 bases left between them. CDR3 DNA sequence: TGTGCCAGCAGCTTAGTTCACAATGAGCAGTTCTTC. This translates into CASSLVHNEQFF.

This clone appeared a few times. This sequence joins TRBV29-1 and TRBJ1-4; tentatively, D is TRBD1 (5 bases). The CDR3 sequence is 16 residues long. Germline CDR1 is SQVTM and CDR2 is ANQGSEA. The V and J ends lost 4 bases and 0 bases respectively, with 15 bases between them. The CDR3 is CSVGGKGTPTNEKLFF. In DNA form, the CDR3 reads TGCAGCGTTGGGGGAAAGGGGACTCCAACTAATGAAAAACTGTTTTTT.

Many counts were recorded for this clone. This same CDR3 is encoded by further DNA sequences in the sample. The chain uses TRBV14 and TRBJ2-3; perhaps TRBD1 as D (6 bases). The V gene's germline CDR1 is SGHDN and CDR2 FVKESK. The CDR3 runs to 15 residues. With 4 bases removed from V and 0 bases from J, the gap between germline ends came to 11 bases. The CDR3 coding sequence is TGTGCCAGCAGCCTCGACAGGCCAAGCACAGATACGCAGTATTTT. This sequence encodes CASSLDRPSTDTQYF.

Only a few counts were recorded for this clone. The CDR3 DNA reads TGTGCCAGCAGCTTCGAAGCGCCAGGCACAGATACGCAGTATTTT. Translating it yields CASSFEAPGTDTQYF. The V gene is TRBV7-9, the J gene TRBJ2-3; D remains unclear. The CDR3 contains 15 residues. The germline CDR1 and CDR2 sequences are SEHNR and FQNEAQ (reference sequence). The V and J ends lost 3 bases and 1 base respectively, with 11 bases between them.

This chain links TRBV28 with TRBJ1-4, with D possibly matching TRBD1 (5 bases). In germline, CDR1 is MDHEN, CDR2 SYDVKM. This CDR3 spans 13 amino acids. V was trimmed by 7 bases and J by 8 bases, leaving 14 bases between them. This CDR3 is CASTEKGLEKLFF. DNA for the CDR3: TGTGCCAGCACAGAGAAGGGGCTGGAAAAACTGTTTTTT.

The chain combines TRBV7-2 with TRBJ2-7; D uncertain. This CDR3 has 13 residues. Deletions cut 1 base from V and 2 bases from J, with 6 bases between. Germline CDR1 is SGHTA and CDR2 is FQGNSA. In nucleotides, the CDR3 is TGTGCCAGCAGCTTAGAGAGGACCTACGAGCAGTACTTC. As protein: CASSLERTYEQYF.

This clone appeared a few times. V usage is TRBV27 and J usage is TRBJ2-6; D perhaps matches TRBD1 (5 bases). CDR3 length: 15 residues. From germline, CDR1 is MNHEY and CDR2 SMNVEV (reference sequence). V lost 2 bases, J lost 1 base, and 6 bases lay in between. CDR3 protein: CASSLRQSGANVLTF. CDR3 DNA: TGTGCCAGCAGTTTAAGACAGTCTGGGGCCAACGTCCTGACTTTC.

This sequence joins TRBV19 and TRBJ2-7; D not certain. Germline V gene data show CDR1 as LNHDA and CDR2 as SQIVND (reference sequence). Trimming removed 9 bases from V and 2 bases from J, with 17 bases in between. The CDR3 sequence is 14 residues long. Here the CDR3 DNA reads TGTGCCAGACCCTTCCTTGCCGGTCCCTACGAGCAGTACTTC. It codes for CARPFLAGPYEQYF.

The rearrangement uses TRBV9 and TRBJ1-5; D gene unclear. V was trimmed by 4 bases and J by 5 bases, leaving 13 bases between them. This CDR3 comprises 14 residues. Germline V gene lookup returns CDR1 SGDLS and CDR2 YYNGEE. The CDR3 bases are TGTGCCAGCAGCCGAGGGAGCACGGATCAGCCCCAGCATTTT. Residues: CASSRGSTDQPQHF. The complete variable domain, with remaining parts taken from reference TRBV9 and TRBJ1-5, reads DSGVTQTPKHLITATGQRVTLRCSPRSGDLSVYWYQQSLDQGLQFLIQYYNGEERAKGNILERFSAQQFPDLHSELNLSSLELGDSALYFCASSRGSTDQPQHFGDGTRLSIL.

This clone appeared many times. The rearrangement joins TRBV21-1 to TRBJ2-1; TRBD2 is the table's D call and was not checked against the DNA. TRBV21-1 is marked as a pseudogene. The CDR3 covers 15 residues. This chain's CDR3 is CASSRDGSSYNEQFF. The CDR3 DNA reads as TGTGCCAGCAGCCGAGACGGGAGCTCCTACAATGAGCAGTTCTTC.

The chain employs TRBV29-1 and TRBJ1-5; no clear D gene. There are 12 residues in the CDR3. CDR1 and CDR2 from the germline V gene are SQVTM and ANQGSEA. The ends were cut back, 4 bases at V and 6 bases at J, with 10 bases in the middle. CDR3 sequence (DNA): TGCAGCGTTGCCGAGTCAGGTCAGCCCCAGCATTTT. Its translation is CSVAESGQPQHF.

This clone was seen only a few times. The V call is TRBV30, the J call TRBJ1-5, with a weak D call TRBD1 (5 bases). There are 14 residues in the CDR3. Trimming removed 3 bases at V and 9 bases at J, with 18 bases between. From germline, CDR1 is GTSNPN and CDR2 SVGIG (reference sequence). This CDR3 reads CAWSPGPTRGPQHF. In DNA form, the CDR3 reads TGTGCCTGGAGCCCGGGACCCACCCGAGGGCCCCAGCATTTT. The full variable domain, with the rest looked up from reference TRBV30 and TRBJ1-5, is SQTIHQWPATLVQPVGSPLSLECTVEGTSNPNLYWYRQAAGRGLQLLFYSVGIGQISSEVPQNLSASRPQDRQFILSSKKLLLSDSGFYLCAWSPGPTRGPQHFGDGTRLSIL.